Listed below are T cell receptor beta chains from one sample, sequenced in a study of CD8+CD57+ T cells in acquired aplastic anemia. TCRdb re-called the reads with MiXCR, one entry per CDR3 protein. The profile shows about half a million distinct CDR3 sequences, less than 35% of them singletons. The sample taken for sequencing was sorted CD4+, CD8+, or CD8+CD57+ T cells (not recorded which) from PBMCs. All receptors derive from a human donor with aplastic anemia. Each CDR3 is given with its conserved first and last residue. D genes are given only for firm matches. Clone size is shown for a subset of rows, as once, few, many or a class of expanded clone.

>TRBV4-2|TRBD1|TRBJ2-7|-
TGTGCCAGCAGCCATCGCAACAGGGGGACACGCTCCTACGAGCAGTACTTC
CASSHRNRGTRSYEQYF
>TRBV5-4|-|TRBJ2-1|-
TGTGCCAGCAGCGGAGTGGCACAAGACAATGAGCAGTTCTTC
CASSGVAQDNEQFF
>TRBV30|-|TRBJ2-7|few
TGTGCCTGGAGTAACTCTAACCGGGTGCAGTACTTC
CAWSNSNRVQYF
>TRBV10-3|TRBD1|TRBJ1-1|-
TGTGCCAGCAGGAACGACAGGGTATCTACTGAAGCTTTCTTT
CASRNDRVSTEAFF
>TRBV20-1|-|TRBJ1-1|-
TGCAGTGCTAGAGATCAAGGGGGTTTGCGGACTGAAGCTTTCTTT
CSARDQGGLRTEAFF
>TRBV9|-|TRBJ1-4|few
TGTGCCAGCAGCGTAGCCCCCGGGGCAACTAATGAAAAACTGTTTTTT
CASSVAPGATNEKLFF
>TRBV29-1|-|TRBJ2-1|many
TGCAGCGTTGTCGGGGTCGTCTCCCGTTACAATGAGCAGTTCTTC
CSVVGVVSRYNEQFF
>TRBV19|-|TRBJ2-5|-
TGTGCCAGTAGTGTAGCCAGGTCTCCAAGTGAGACCCAGTACTTC
CASSVARSPSETQYF
>TRBV7-9|-|TRBJ1-4|-
TGTGCCAGCAGCTTTCCTCGCCGGGACTGGACTAATGAAAAACTGTTTTTT
CASSFPRRDWTNEKLFF
>TRBV6-1|TRBD1|TRBJ1-2|-
TGTGCCAGCAGTAACGCGGACAGGTATAATGGCTACACCTTC
CASSNADRYNGYTF
>TRBV5-4|-|TRBJ1-2|-
TGTGCCAGCAGCTCCCGTGCAGGGTTGGGGCATGGCTACACCTTC
CASSSRAGLGHGYTF
>TRBV7-3|-|TRBJ2-2|-
TGTGCCAGCAGCTTAACGAGGTCAGGGCCCACCGGGGAGCTGTTTTTT
CASSLTRSGPTGELFF
>TRBV9|-|TRBJ2-5|-
TGTGCCAGCAGCGTAGACCAGGGGGAGACCCAGTACTTC
CASSVDQGETQYF
>TRBV19|-|TRBJ1-1|many
TGTGCCAGTAGTATAGGAGTAGGAGCAACTGCTTTCTTT
CASSIGVGATAFF
>TRBV15|-|TRBJ1-5|-
TGTGCCAGCAGCCTGGCTCAGGGTGGTAGCAATCAGCCCCAGCATTTT
CASSLAQGGSNQPQHF
>TRBV9|-|TRBJ2-3|-
TGTGCCAGCAGCCAGGGGGCAAGCGGGGCAGATACGCAGTATTTT
CASSQGASGADTQYF
>TRBV9|-|TRBJ2-5|-
TGTGCCAGCAGCCTCGGAGGCCTCATACCCCAAGAGACCCAGTACTTC
CASSLGGLIPQETQYF
>TRBV19|-|TRBJ2-1|many
TGTGCCAGCAGTCGTACATACAGGTTTTACAATGAGCAGTTCTTC
CASSRTYRFYNEQFF
>TRBV19|-|TRBJ1-4|-
TGTGCCAGTAGAGCCCGCGGAGGGCCGAGAAACGAACTGTTTTTT
CASRARGGPRNELFF
>TRBV15|TRBD1|TRBJ1-5|-
TGTGCCTCGGGACAGGGAGGGTTCAGCAATCAGCCCCAGCATTTT
CASGQGGFSNQPQHF
>TRBV25-1|-|TRBJ2-7|few
TGTGCCAGCAGCACAGGTGCCTTTCAGCCCATTTTC
CASSTGAFQPIF
>TRBV19|-|TRBJ2-7|many
TGTGCCAGTAGTATAGACTCCTACGAGCAGTACTTC
CASSIDSYEQYF
>TRBV2|TRBD1|TRBJ2-2|-
TGTGCCAGCAAGGGGGCGAGGACCGGGGAGCTGTTTTTT
CASKGARTGELFF
>TRBV7-6|TRBD1|TRBJ1-1|few
TGTGCCAGCAGCACCCGACAGGGAGGGTCTTGGAACACTGAAGCTTTCTTT
CASSTRQGGSWNTEAFF
>TRBV7-7|TRBD1|TRBJ2-7|many
TGTGCTAGCAGCCAAGGGCACAGGGGTTACGAGCAGTACTTC
CASSQGHRGYEQYF
>TRBV6-1|TRBD1|TRBJ2-7|-
TGTGCCAGCAGTGTTCCGGGACAGGCCACCTACGAGCAGTACTTC
CASSVPGQATYEQYF
>TRBV6-1|-|TRBJ2-7|-
TGTGCCAGCAGTGGAATCCAGCCACCCCTTTACTACGGGCAGTACTTC
CASSGIQPPLYYGQYF
>TRBV7-9|-|TRBJ2-7|many
TGTGCCAGCAGCTCCCGACTAGGGCCCTACGAGCAGTACTTC
CASSSRLGPYEQYF
>TRBV30|-|TRBJ1-1|-
TGTGCCTGGAGTGTAGGTCCCGCAGGGAACACTGAAGCTTTCTTT
CAWSVGPAGNTEAFF
>TRBV12-3/TRBV12-4|-|TRBJ1-4|once
TGTGCCAGCAGTTTCAATTTTCAGGGAACAACTAATGAAAAACTGTTTTTT
CASSFNFQGTTNEKLFF
>TRBV9|TRBD1|TRBJ1-3|-
TGTGCCAGCAGCGCGCCGGGACAGGGAACTGGAAACACCATATATTTT
CASSAPGQGTGNTIYF
>TRBV29-1|-|TRBJ2-7|-
TGCAGCTTAGAAAAAGGGGGAGGGACCTACGAGCAGTACTTC
CSLEKGGGTYEQYF
>TRBV2|-|TRBJ2-7|-
TGTGCCAGCACCCAGGGGCTGGAACCCTACGAGCAGTACTTC
CASTQGLEPYEQYF
>TRBV29-1|-|TRBJ2-1|many
TGCAGCGTTGTGCTACAGAGCTCCTACAATGAGCAGTTCTTC
CSVVLQSSYNEQFF
>TRBV7-6|-|TRBJ2-7|many
TGTGCCAGCAGCTTAAGGCAGGGAGAAACCTACGAGCAGTACTTC
CASSLRQGETYEQYF
>TRBV27|-|TRBJ1-2|few
TGTGCCAGCAGTAATGGACAGTGGGGCTACACCTTC
CASSNGQWGYTF
>TRBV19|-|TRBJ2-3|-
TGTGCCAGTACCCCGAGAGGGGGGACAGATACGCAGTATTTT
CASTPRGGTDTQYF
>TRBV4-2|-|TRBJ2-7|once
TGTGCCAGCAGCCATGAAGCCGGTAGCTCCTACGAGCAGTACTTC
CASSHEAGSSYEQYF
>TRBV24-1|-|TRBJ2-3|many
TGTGCCACCAGTGATTCGGGACCGAGCACAGATACGCAGTATTTT
CATSDSGPSTDTQYF
>TRBV12-5|TRBD1|TRBJ2-7|-
TGTGCTAGTGGTTCGCGGACAGGGTTCTTCGACGAGCAGTACTTC
CASGSRTGFFDEQYF
>TRBV19|-|TRBJ2-5|many
TGTGCCAGTAGTATAGTTGGAGGGGAGACCCAGTACTTC
CASSIVGGETQYF
>TRBV7-8|-|TRBJ1-1|-
TGTGCCAGCAGCCCGTTACAGACCACCTTTGAAGCTTTCTTT
CASSPLQTTFEAFF
>TRBV2|-|TRBJ2-5|many
TGTGCCAGCAGCGGACAGCAAGAGACCCAGTACTTC
CASSGQQETQYF
>TRBV5-6|-|TRBJ1-2|many
TGTGCCAGCAGCCGAGGGACCGGACTCGGTGACTATGGCTACACCTTC
CASSRGTGLGDYGYTF
>TRBV30|-|TRBJ1-6|few
TGTGCCTGGAGTGTAGGGTCAGCTTCACCCCTCCACTTT
CAWSVGSASPLHF
>TRBV19|TRBD2|TRBJ2-2|-
TGTGCCAGTAGTATATGGTGGGGACTAGCGGGAGATAGGAACACCGGGGAGCTGTTTTTT
CASSIWWGLAGDRNTGELFF